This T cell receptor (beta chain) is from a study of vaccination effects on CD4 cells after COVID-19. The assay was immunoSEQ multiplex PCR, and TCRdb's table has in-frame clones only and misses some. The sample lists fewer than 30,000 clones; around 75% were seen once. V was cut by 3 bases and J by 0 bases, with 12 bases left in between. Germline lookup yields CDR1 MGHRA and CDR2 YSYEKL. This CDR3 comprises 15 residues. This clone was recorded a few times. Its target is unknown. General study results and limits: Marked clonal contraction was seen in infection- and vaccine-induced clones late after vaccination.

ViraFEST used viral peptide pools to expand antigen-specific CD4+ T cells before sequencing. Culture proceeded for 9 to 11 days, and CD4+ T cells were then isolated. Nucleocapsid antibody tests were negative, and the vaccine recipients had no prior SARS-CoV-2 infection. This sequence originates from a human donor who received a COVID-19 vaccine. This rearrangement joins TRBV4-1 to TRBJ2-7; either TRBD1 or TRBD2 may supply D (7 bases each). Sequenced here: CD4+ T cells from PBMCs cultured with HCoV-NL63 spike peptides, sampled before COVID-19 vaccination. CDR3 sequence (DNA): TGCGCCAGCAGCCACAGGGGGGGAGGCTCCTACGAGCAGTACTTC. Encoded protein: CASSHRGGGSYEQYF.